This is a list of T cell receptor beta chains from one sample in a study of human T cells and chemical hapten exposure. TCRdb used MiXCR to reprocess the RACE reads, holding one entry per CDR3 protein. The repertoire consists of nearly 95,000 distinct CDR3 sequences, with 9.5% to 11% occurring once and the leading ten covering more than 2%. Sample: whole blood, taken in connection with sensitization to the hapten diphenylcyclopropenone (DPC). The receptors originated from a man aged 40-49 years with alopecia areata. Some clones in this sample may be carry-over from other donors' samples. Both conserved end residues are part of each CDR3. Fields, in order: D gene, J gene, clone size, V gene, CDR3 DNA, CDR3 protein. A D gene is named only where the DNA matches it firmly. Size tells how often a clone was seen (once, few, many) or the class of an expanded clone, and some rows leave it out.

TRBD1	TRBJ1-1	many	TRBV5-1	TGCGCCAGCAGGGATTGGACAGGGAACACTGAAGCTTTCTTT	CASRDWTGNTEAFF
TRBD1	TRBJ2-5	NA	TRBV24-1	TGTGCCACCATACCCGGTCTCGACAGGGTGGAGACCCAGTACTTC	CATIPGLDRVETQYF
NA	TRBJ1-3	few	TRBV6-2/TRBV6-3	TGTGCCAGCATAAACAACGGAAACACCATATATTTT	CASINNGNTIYF
NA	TRBJ1-2	NA	TRBV18	TGTGCCAGCGCTTCCCTGGGCGCCAGTAACTATGGCTACACCTTC	CASASLGASNYGYTF
NA	TRBJ2-2	few	TRBV7-2	TGTGCCAGCAGACAGACCGGGGAGCTGTTTTTT	CASRQTGELFF
NA	TRBJ1-5	few	TRBV21-1	TGTGCCAGCAGTTACGCAGGTTATAGCAATCAGCCCCAGCATTTT	CASSYAGYSNQPQHF
TRBD1	TRBJ2-2	NA	TRBV18	TGTGCCAGCTCACGGACAGGGGCGGACACCGGGGAGCTGTTTTTT	CASSRTGADTGELFF
TRBD1	TRBJ2-6	NA	TRBV29-1	TGCAGCGTCCGGGACAGGGTCTTACTCTCTGGGGCCAACGTCCTGACTTTC	CSVRDRVLLSGANVLTF
NA	TRBJ1-6	many	TRBV7-9	TGTGCCAGCAGCTTAGCATCCGGTTCACCCCTCCACTTT	CASSLASGSPLHF
NA	TRBJ2-1	NA	TRBV6-5	TGTGCCAGCAGCCCAAGTTTAGCGGACTCCTACAATGAGCAGTTCTTC	CASSPSLADSYNEQFF
TRBD1	TRBJ2-5	NA	TRBV20-1	TGCAGTGCCCCGGACAGGGGATATGGGAAGATGGAGACCCAGTACTTC	CSAPDRGYGKMETQYF
NA	TRBJ2-7	many	TRBV6-2/TRBV6-3	TGTGCCAGCAGTATGGGACGCACCTACGAGCAGTACTTC	CASSMGRTYEQYF
TRBD1	TRBJ1-5	NA	TRBV5-1	TGCGCCAGCAGCGAGGGACAGGGTAGCAATCAGCCCCAGCATTTT	CASSEGQGSNQPQHF
NA	TRBJ1-1	few	TRBV5-1	TGCGCCAGCAGCTATTTTGCGGGGGGCTCAAACACTGAAGCTTTCTTT	CASSYFAGGSNTEAFF
NA	TRBJ2-1	NA	TRBV4-1	TGCGCCAGCAGCCAAGATGGCACGGGTGACAATGAGCAGTTCTTC	CASSQDGTGDNEQFF
NA	TRBJ1-4	few	TRBV7-6	TGTGCCAGCAGCTTAGCACCCTACGAAAAACTGTTTTTT	CASSLAPYEKLFF
NA	TRBJ2-4	NA	TRBV20-1	TGCAGTGCTACGGGACCTGTAGGAAACATTCAGTACTTC	CSATGPVGNIQYF
NA	TRBJ2-5	NA	TRBV11-3	TGTGCCAGCAGCTTTGAGATTCAAGAGACCCAGTACTTC	CASSFEIQETQYF
TRBD2	TRBJ2-2	few	TRBV29-1	TGCAGCGCCGGGACTAGCGGGAGAAACACCGGGGAGCTGTTTTTT	CSAGTSGRNTGELFF
NA	TRBJ2-7	NA	TRBV20-1	TGCAGTGCTAGAGATACAGGCCGCACCTACGAGCAGTACTTC	CSARDTGRTYEQYF
NA	TRBJ2-1	NA	TRBV4-2	TGTGCCAGCAGCCACTCTTTGTCTGTGCAGTTCTTC	CASSHSLSVQFF
TRBD1	TRBJ2-5	NA	TRBV2	TGTGCCAGCAGTGAAGGGACAGGGATTGAGACCCAGTACTTC	CASSEGTGIETQYF
TRBD2	TRBJ2-1	few	TRBV5-1	TGCGCCAGCAGCTTAAGCGGGAGTTCCGACAATGAGCAGTTCTTC	CASSLSGSSDNEQFF
NA	TRBJ1-3	many	TRBV7-2	TGTGCCAGCAGCCCCGTCCCTGGAAACACCATATATTTT	CASSPVPGNTIYF
NA	TRBJ2-5	many	TRBV3-1	TGTGCCAGCAGCCAATCAGGCTCCCAGGAGACCCAGTACTTC	CASSQSGSQETQYF
NA	TRBJ1-1	few	TRBV4-3	TGCGCCAGCAGCCAAGACGGGGGATTAACTGAAGCTTTCTTT	CASSQDGGLTEAFF
NA	TRBJ2-4	NA	TRBV7-2	TGTGCCAGCAGCTTCGGTGGAGGCGCCCGGAACATTCAGTACTTC	CASSFGGGARNIQYF
TRBD1	TRBJ2-7	many	TRBV12-3/TRBV12-4	TGTGCCAGCGGGACAGGGTCCTACGAGCAGTACTTC	CASGTGSYEQYF
NA	TRBJ2-5	NA	TRBV5-1	TGCGCCAGCAGCTTGGCCGACGGGGGCCGAGAGACCCAGTACTTC	CASSLADGGRETQYF
NA	TRBJ1-6	many	TRBV27	TGTGCCAGCAGCCTCTGGGGGAACTCCTATAATTCACCCCTCCACTTT	CASSLWGNSYNSPLHF
NA	TRBJ2-1	NA	TRBV19	TGTGCCAGTAGCCCCCAAGGGGAGAATGAGCAGTTCTTC	CASSPQGENEQFF
TRBD1	TRBJ1-1	many	TRBV18	TGTGCCAGCTCGCCGAGGGGAGGGGACAGGGCGGACACTGAAGCTTTCTTT	CASSPRGGDRADTEAFF
TRBD1	TRBJ2-6	few	TRBV2	TGTGCCAGCAGGGCCGGGACAGTCTCTGGGGCCAACGTCCTGACTTTC	CASRAGTVSGANVLTF